The 6 T cell receptor beta chains given below trace back to one sample, sequenced in a study of beta chain features in type 1 diabetes. Expressed TCRB transcripts were sequenced because the isolated RNA had all been reverse transcribed beforehand. The assay was immunoSEQ multiplex PCR, and TCRdb's table has in-frame clones only and misses some. The sample consists of some 220,000 clones, roughly a tenth of them appearing once. The sample consisted of central memory CD4+ T cells from blood. The receptors derive from a young man in good health.

This sequence joins TRBV5-4 and TRBJ2-7; the D gene is possibly TRBD1 (6 bases). The V gene lost 3 bases and the J gene lost 6 bases, with 19 bases spanning the gap. Germline CDR1 reads SGHNT; CDR2 reads YYREEE (reference sequence). The CDR3 covers 15 residues. The CDR3 DNA reads as TGTGCCAGCAGCTATTGGCAGGGGTCGGGCCTCGAGCAGTACTTC. This sequence encodes CASSYWQGSGLEQYF.

The chain uses TRBV5-1 and TRBJ2-1; D is perhaps TRBD2 (5 bases). Looked up from germline, CDR1 is SGHRS and CDR2 is YFSETQ. The V end lost 4 bases, the J end lost 6 bases, and 8 bases lay between the germline ends. CDR3 length: 12 residues. The CDR3 DNA reads as TGCGCCAGCAGCACGGAGGTCAATGAGCAGTTCTTC. Its translation is CASSTEVNEQFF.

This clone has just a few counts. This chain joins TRBV4-1 and TRBJ2-2; 8 bases line up with TRBD2. This CDR3 contains 18 residues. CDR1 MGHRA and CDR2 YSYEKL come from the germline V gene. With V trimmed by 0 bases and J by 2 bases, 8 bases remained unmatched. CDR3 loop: CASSQEGSGALNTGELFF. The CDR3 coding sequence is TGCGCCAGCAGCCAAGAGGGTAGCGGGGCATTAAACACCGGGGAGCTGTTTTTT.

V and J are TRBV2 and TRBJ2-7, with 8 bases aligning to TRBD1. Germline V gene data show CDR1 as SNHLY and CDR2 as FYNNEI. Trimming cost V 5 bases and J 2 bases; bases outside gene matches: 2. The CDR3 has 13 amino acids. The CDR3 loop is CASSRDRTYEQYF. The CDR3 DNA is TGTGCCAGCAGTCGGGACAGGACCTACGAGCAGTACTTC.

V usage is TRBV9 and J usage is TRBJ2-1, with TRBD2 identical over 8 bases. Germline CDR1 SGDLS, CDR2 YYNGEE. V lost 2 bases and J lost 9; bases outside the gene matches: 28. The CDR3 is made up of 21 amino acids. The CDR3 region is CASSVKDRSSRSGIFFAEQFF. CDR3 sequence (DNA): TGTGCCAGCAGCGTTAAGGACCGCAGCTCCCGTAGCGGGATTTTTTTTGCTGAGCAGTTCTTC.

This clone was seen only a few times. The chain uses TRBV25-1 and TRBJ2-5; D possibly uses TRBD1 or TRBD2 (5 bases each). The germline gives CDR1 MGHDK, CDR2 SYGVNS. V gave up 6 bases and J gave up 4 bases, with 15 bases separating them. This CDR3 is 14 amino acids long. CDR3 DNA: TGTGCCAGCAGGGACTCGTCGGGGCGAGAGACCCAGTACTTC. This codes for CASRDSSGRETQYF.